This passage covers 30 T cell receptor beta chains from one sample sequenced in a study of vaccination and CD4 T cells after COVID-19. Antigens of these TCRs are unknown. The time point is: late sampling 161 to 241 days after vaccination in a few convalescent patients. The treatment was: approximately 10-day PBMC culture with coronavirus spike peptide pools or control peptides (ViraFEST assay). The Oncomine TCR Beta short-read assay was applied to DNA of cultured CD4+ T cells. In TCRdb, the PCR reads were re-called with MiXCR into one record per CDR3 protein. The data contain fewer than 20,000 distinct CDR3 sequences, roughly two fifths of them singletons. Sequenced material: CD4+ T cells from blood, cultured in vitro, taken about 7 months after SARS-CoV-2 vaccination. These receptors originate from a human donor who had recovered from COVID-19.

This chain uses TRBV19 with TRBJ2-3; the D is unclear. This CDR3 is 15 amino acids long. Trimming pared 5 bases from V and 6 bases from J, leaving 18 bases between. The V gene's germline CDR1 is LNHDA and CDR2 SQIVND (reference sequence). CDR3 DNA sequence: TGTGCCAGTAGTTCCCGGAGTCTCAGTCGGGATACGCAGTATTTT. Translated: CASSSRSLSRDTQYF. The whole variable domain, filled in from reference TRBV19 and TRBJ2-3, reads DGGITQSPKYLFRKEGQNVTLSCEQNLNHDAMYWYRQDPGQGLRLIYYSQIVNDFQKGDIAEGYSVSREKKESFPLTVTSAQKNPTAFYLCASSSRSLSRDTQYFGPGTRLTVL.

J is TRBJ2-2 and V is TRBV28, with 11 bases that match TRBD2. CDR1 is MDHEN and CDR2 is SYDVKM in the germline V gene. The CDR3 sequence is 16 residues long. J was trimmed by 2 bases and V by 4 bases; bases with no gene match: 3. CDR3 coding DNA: TGTGCCAGCAGTTGGCTAGCGGGAGGAAACACCGGGGAGCTGTTTTTT. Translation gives CASSWLAGGNTGELFF.

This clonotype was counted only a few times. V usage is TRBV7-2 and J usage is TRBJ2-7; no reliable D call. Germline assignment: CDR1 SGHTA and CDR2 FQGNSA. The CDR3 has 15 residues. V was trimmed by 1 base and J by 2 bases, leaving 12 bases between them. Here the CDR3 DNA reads TGTGCCAGCAGCTTAGGCTTGGCGGCAACCTACGAGCAGTACTTC. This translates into CASSLGLAATYEQYF.

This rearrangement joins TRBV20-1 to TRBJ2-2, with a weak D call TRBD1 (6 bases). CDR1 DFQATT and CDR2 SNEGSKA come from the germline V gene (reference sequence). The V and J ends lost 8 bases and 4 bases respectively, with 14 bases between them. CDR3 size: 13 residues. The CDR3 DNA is TGCAGTACAAACCGCAGGGGCACCGGGGAGCTGTTTTTT. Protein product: CSTNRRGTGELFF.

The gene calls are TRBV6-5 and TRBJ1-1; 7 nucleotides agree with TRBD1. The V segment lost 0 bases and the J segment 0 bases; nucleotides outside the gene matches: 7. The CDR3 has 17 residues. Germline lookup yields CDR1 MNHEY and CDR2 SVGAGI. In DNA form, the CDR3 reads TGTGCCAGCAGTTACTCGGACAGGCCGGGAGTGAACACTGAAGCTTTCTTT. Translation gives CASSYSDRPGVNTEAFF.

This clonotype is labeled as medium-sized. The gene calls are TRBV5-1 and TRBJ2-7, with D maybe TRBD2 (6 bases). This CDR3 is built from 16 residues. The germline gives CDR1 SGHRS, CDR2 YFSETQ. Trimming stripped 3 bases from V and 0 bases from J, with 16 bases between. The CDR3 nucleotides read TGCGCCAGCAGCTCGTCAATCGTGGGAGGCTCCTACGAGCAGTACTTC. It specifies CASSSSIVGGSYEQYF.

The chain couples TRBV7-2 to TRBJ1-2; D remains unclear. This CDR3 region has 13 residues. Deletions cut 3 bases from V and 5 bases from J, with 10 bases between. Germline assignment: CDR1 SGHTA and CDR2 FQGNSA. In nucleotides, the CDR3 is TGTGCCAGCAGCTTCCCCGATTATTATGGCTACACCTTC. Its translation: CASSFPDYYGYTF.

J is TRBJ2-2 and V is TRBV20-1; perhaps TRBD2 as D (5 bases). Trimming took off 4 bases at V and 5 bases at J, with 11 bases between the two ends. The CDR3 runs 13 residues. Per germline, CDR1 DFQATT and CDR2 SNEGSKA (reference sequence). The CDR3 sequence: CSATRRGTGELFF. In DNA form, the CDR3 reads TGCAGTGCTACCCGACGGGGAACCGGGGAGCTGTTTTTT.

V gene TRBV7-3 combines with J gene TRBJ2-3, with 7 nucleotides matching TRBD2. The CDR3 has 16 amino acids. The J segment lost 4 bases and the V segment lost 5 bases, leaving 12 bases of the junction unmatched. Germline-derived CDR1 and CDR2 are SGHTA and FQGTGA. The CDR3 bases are TGTGCCAGCAGCCGAGGGTGGGCGGGAGCGTCAGATACGCAGTATTTT. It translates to CASSRGWAGASDTQYF.

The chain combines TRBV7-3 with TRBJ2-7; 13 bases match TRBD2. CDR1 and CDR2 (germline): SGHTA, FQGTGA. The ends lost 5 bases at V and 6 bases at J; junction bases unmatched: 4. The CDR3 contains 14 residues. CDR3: CASSPGLAGAEQYF. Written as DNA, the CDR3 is TGTGCCAGCAGCCCAGGACTAGCGGGAGCCGAGCAGTACTTC.

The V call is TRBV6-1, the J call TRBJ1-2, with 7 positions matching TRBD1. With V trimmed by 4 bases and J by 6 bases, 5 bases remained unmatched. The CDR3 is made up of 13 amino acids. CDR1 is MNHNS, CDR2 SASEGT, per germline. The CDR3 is CASSVVDRDGYTF. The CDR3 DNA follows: TGTGCCAGCAGTGTCGTAGACAGGGATGGCTACACCTTC.

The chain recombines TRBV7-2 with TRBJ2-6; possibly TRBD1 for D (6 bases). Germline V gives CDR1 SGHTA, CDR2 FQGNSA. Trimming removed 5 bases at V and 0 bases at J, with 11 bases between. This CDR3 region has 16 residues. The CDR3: CASSQQGPSGANVLTF. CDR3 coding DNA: TGTGCCAGCAGCCAACAGGGACCCTCTGGGGCCAACGTCCTGACTTTC. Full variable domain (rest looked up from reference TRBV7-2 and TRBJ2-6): GAGVSQSPSNKVTEKGKDVELRCDPISGHTALYWYRQSLGQGLEFLIYFQGNSAPDKSGLPSDRFSAERTGGSVSTLTIQRTQQEDSAVYLCASSQQGPSGANVLTFGAGSRLTVL.

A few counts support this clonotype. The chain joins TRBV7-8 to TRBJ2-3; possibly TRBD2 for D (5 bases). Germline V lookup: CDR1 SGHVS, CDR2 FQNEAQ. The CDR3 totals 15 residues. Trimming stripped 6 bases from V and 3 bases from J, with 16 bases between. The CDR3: CASSVGTGETDTQYF. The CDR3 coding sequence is TGTGCCAGCAGTGTGGGCACCGGGGAGACAGATACGCAGTATTTT. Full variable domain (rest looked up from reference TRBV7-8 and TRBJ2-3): GAGVSQSPRYKVAKRGQDVALRCDPISGHVSLFWYQQALGQGPEFLTYFQNEAQLDKSGLPSDRFFAERPEGSVSTLKIQRTQQEDSAVYLCASSVGTGETDTQYFGPGTRLTVL.

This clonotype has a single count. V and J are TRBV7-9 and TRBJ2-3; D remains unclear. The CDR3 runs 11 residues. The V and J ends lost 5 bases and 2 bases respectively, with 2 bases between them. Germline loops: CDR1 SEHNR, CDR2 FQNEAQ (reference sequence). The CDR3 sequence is CASSVTDTQYF. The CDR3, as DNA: TGTGCCAGCAGCGTCACAGATACGCAGTATTTT.

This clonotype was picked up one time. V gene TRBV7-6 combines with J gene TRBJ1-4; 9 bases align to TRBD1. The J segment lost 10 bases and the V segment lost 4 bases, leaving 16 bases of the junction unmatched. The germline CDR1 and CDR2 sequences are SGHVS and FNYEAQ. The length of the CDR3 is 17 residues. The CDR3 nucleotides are TGTGCCAGCAGCTCCCTAGCAGCCCAGACAGGGGGAGTAAAACTGTTTTTT. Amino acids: CASSSLAAQTGGVKLFF.

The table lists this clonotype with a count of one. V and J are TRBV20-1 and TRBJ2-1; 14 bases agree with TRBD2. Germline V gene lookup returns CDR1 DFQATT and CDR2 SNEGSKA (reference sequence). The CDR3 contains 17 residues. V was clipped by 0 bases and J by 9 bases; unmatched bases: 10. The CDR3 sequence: CSARDHFRLAGGGEQFF. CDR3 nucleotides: TGCAGTGCTAGAGATCATTTTCGACTAGCGGGAGGGGGTGAGCAGTTCTTC.

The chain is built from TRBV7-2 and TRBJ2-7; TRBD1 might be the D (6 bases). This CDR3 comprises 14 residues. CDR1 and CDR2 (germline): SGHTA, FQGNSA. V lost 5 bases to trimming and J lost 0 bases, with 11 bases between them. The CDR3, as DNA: TGTGCCAGCAGCAAACAGGGTAGCTCCTACGAGCAGTACTTC. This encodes CASSKQGSSYEQYF. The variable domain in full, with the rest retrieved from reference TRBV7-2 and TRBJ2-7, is GAGVSQSPSNKVTEKGKDVELRCDPISGHTALYWYRQSLGQGLEFLIYFQGNSAPDKSGLPSDRFSAERTGGSVSTLTIQRTQQEDSAVYLCASSKQGSSYEQYFGPGTRLTVT.

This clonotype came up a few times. The DNA for the CDR3 is TGCAGTGCTCCGAGGGCGAGGGGTGGCACTGAAGCTTTCTTT. It specifies CSAPRARGGTEAFF. The chain has TRBV20-1 and TRBJ1-1, with D possibly being TRBD1 (5 bases). The germline gives CDR1 DFQATT, CDR2 SNEGSKA (reference sequence). The CDR3 totals 14 residues. Trimming pared 5 bases from V and 4 bases from J, leaving 17 bases between.

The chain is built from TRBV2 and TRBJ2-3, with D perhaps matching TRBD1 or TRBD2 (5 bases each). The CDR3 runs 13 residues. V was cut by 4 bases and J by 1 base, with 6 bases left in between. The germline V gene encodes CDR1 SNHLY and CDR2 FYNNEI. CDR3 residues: CASSGDGTDTQYF. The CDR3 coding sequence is TGTGCCAGCAGTGGGGACGGCACAGATACGCAGTATTTT.

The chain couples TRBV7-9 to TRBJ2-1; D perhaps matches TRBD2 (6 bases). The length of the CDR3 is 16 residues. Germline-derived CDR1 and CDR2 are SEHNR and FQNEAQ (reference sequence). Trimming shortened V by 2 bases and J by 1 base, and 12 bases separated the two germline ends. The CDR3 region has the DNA TGTGCCAGCAGCTTATCCCTCGCGGGGTCCTACAATGAGCAGTTCTTC. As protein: CASSLSLAGSYNEQFF.

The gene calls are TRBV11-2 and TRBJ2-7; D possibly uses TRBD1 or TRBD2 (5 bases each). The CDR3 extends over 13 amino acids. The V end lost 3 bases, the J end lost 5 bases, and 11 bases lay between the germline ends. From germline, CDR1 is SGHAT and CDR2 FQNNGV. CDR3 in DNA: TGTGCCAGCAGCTTCACCGGGACGAACGAGCAGTACTTC. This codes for CASSFTGTNEQYF. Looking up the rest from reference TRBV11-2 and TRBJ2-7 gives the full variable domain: EAGVAQSPRYKIIEKRQSVAFWCNPISGHATLYWYQQILGQGPKLLIQFQNNGVVDDSQLPKDRFSAERLKGVDSTLKIQPAKLEDSAVYLCASSFTGTNEQYFGPGTRLTVT.

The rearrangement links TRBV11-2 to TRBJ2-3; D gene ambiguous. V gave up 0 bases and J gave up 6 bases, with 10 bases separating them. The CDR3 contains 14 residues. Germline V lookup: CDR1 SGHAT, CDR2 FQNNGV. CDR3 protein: CASSLDRHADTQYF. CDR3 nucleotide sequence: TGTGCCAGCAGCTTAGATCGACACGCGGATACGCAGTATTTT.

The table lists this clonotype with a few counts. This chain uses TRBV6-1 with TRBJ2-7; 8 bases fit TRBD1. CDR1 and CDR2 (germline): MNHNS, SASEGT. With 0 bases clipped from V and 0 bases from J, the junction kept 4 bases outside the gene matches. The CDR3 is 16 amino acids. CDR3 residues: CASSEAPTGASYEQYF. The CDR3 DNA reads TGTGCCAGCAGTGAAGCTCCGACAGGGGCCTCCTACGAGCAGTACTTC.

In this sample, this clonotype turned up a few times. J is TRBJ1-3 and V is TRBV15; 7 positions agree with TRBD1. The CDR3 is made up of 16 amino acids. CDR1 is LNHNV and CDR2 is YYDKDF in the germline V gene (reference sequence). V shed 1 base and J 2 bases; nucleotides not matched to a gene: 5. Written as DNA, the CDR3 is TGTGCCACCAGCAGAGGAACAGGGGAAGCTGGAAACACCATATATTTT. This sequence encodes CATSRGTGEAGNTIYF.

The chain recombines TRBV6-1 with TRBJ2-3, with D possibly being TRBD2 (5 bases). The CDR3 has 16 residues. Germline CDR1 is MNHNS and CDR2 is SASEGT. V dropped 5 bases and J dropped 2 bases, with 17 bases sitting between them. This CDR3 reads CASSRGWGSATDTQYF. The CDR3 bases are TGTGCCAGCAGTCGGGGTTGGGGTAGCGCCACAGATACGCAGTATTTT.

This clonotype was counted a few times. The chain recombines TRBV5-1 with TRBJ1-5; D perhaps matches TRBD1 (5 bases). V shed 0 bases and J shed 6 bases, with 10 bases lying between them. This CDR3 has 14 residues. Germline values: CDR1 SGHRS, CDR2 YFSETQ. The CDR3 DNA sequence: TGCGCCAGCAGCTTGGCTGGGGGTCCTCAGCCCCAGCATTTT. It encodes CASSLAGGPQPQHF.

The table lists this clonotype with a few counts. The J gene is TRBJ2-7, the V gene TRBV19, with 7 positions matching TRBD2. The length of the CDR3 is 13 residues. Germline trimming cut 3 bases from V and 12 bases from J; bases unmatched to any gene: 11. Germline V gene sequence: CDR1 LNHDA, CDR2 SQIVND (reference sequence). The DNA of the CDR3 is TGTGCCAGTAGTATTAGGAGCGGGGCGGCGCCGTACTTC. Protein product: CASSIRSGAAPYF.

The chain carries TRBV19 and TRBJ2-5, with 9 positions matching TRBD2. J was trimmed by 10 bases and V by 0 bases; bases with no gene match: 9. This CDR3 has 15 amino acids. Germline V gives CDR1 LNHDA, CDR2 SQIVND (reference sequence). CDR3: CASSIEASGNFIQYF. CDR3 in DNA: TGTGCCAGTAGTATAGAGGCTAGCGGGAACTTTATCCAGTACTTC.

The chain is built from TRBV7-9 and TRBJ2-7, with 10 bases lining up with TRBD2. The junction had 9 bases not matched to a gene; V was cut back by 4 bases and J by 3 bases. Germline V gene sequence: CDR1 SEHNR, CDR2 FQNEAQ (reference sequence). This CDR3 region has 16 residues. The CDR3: CASSSSWASGGYEQYF. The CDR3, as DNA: TGTGCCAGCAGCTCATCGTGGGCTAGCGGGGGCTACGAGCAGTACTTC.

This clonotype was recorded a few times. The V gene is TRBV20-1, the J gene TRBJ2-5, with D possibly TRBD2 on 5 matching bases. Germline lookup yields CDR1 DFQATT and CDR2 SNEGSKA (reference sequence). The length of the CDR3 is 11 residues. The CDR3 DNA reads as TGCAGCGGTAGCGTGGGGGAGACCCAGTACTTC. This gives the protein CSGSVGETQYF.